Sequencing of this T cell receptor (beta chain) was carried out in a study of T cells in localized non-small cell lung cancer. Notes on the study in general: Heterogeneity cannot be ruled out, as sequencing used one tumor region only. Blood T cell density predicted longer survival; adjacent-lung clonality, shorter.

Sequenced by immunoSEQ multiplex PCR; TCRdb stores in-frame clones only, minus some. The sample lists over 20,000 clones, about 88% occurring once. Concerning this clone itself: Its antigen is unidentified.

The sequencing used peripheral blood, collected before any cancer treatment. This receptor was obtained from a male donor older than 55 with stage I squamous cell lung carcinoma.

As DNA, the CDR3 is TGTGCCAGCAGCTCCCGGGACAGGGCAACTGGGGCCAACGTCCTGACTTTC. It codes for CASSSRDRATGANVLTF. The rearrangement links TRBV13 to TRBJ2-6, with 9 bases fitting TRBD1. This CDR3 has 17 amino acids. Per germline, CDR1 PRHDT and CDR2 FYEKMQ (reference sequence). V lost 4 bases, J lost 2 bases, and 6 bases stayed unmatched.